The 23 T cell receptor beta chains in this list originate from one sample, sequenced in a study of blood T cell repertoires in COVID-19. Only in-frame clones appear in the TCRdb table, and some are missing; sequencing was by immunoSEQ multiplex PCR. The sample includes about 100,000 clones, about 85% seen only once; the top ten take around 15%. Sequencing was carried out using peripheral blood. These TCRs come from a man aged 45-60 years with active or convalescent COVID-19.

The V call is TRBV7-2, the J call TRBJ2-1; D unresolved. This CDR3 region has 15 residues. The V gene's germline CDR1 is SGHTA and CDR2 FQGNSA. V shed 1 base and J shed 0 bases, with 7 bases lying between them. CDR3 amino acids: CASSLEMSSYNEQFF. The CDR3, as DNA: TGTGCCAGCAGCTTAGAAATGAGCTCCTACAATGAGCAGTTCTTC.

V and J are TRBV5-8 and TRBJ1-2, with 8 bases aligning to TRBD1. This CDR3 is 13 amino acids long. CDR1 and CDR2 from the germline V gene are SGHTS and YDEGEE. V lost 4 bases to trimming and J lost 10 bases; unmatched junction nucleotides: 9. CDR3 coding DNA: TGTGCCAGCAGCGTTGGACAGGGAGTCATCTACACCTTC. This sequence encodes CASSVGQGVIYTF.

CDR3 sequence reads: CASSPNQGIVETQYF. The DNA for the CDR3 is TGTGCCAGCAGTCCAAACCAGGGAATTGTAGAGACCCAGTACTTC. The rearrangement links TRBV2 to TRBJ2-5; the D gene is possibly TRBD1 (5 bases). Germline V gene sequence: CDR1 SNHLY, CDR2 FYNNEI. V lost 5 bases and J 4 bases, leaving 17 bases between the germline ends. CDR3 size: 15 residues.

The V and J genes are TRBV6-4 and TRBJ2-1; tentative D call: TRBD2 (5 bases). From germline, CDR1 is MRHNA and CDR2 SNTAGT. The V end was cut by 3 bases, the J end by 8 bases, with 11 bases between. The CDR3 is made up of 13 amino acids. The CDR3 region has the DNA TGTGCCAGCAGTGATCGGAGCGGCGATGAGCAGTTCTTC. Residues: CASSDRSGDEQFF.

V is TRBV3-1 (or the pseudogene TRBV3-2) and J is TRBJ2-5; 7 bases are a match to TRBD1. V was pared by 1 base and J by 7 bases, with 9 bases of the junction left unmatched. Germline V gene sequence: CDR1 LGHDT, CDR2 YNNKEL (reference sequence). This CDR3 contains 15 residues. CDR3 sequence: CASSQVTTGDVTQYF. In nucleotides, the CDR3 is TGTGCCAGCAGCCAAGTAACTACAGGGGACGTGACCCAGTACTTC.

This clone appeared a few times. J is TRBJ2-7 and V is TRBV4-1; weak D call: TRBD2 (7 bases). Germline V gives CDR1 MGHRA, CDR2 YSYEKL. The CDR3 totals 15 residues. V was trimmed by 0 bases and J by 6 bases, leaving 15 bases between them. CDR3 sequence reads: CASSQEGGGLGEQYF. In DNA form, the CDR3 reads TGCGCCAGCAGCCAAGAAGGGGGAGGGTTGGGCGAGCAGTACTTC.

Notes on this clone: The junction departs from the called germline gene at one end, perhaps through a read error. V gene TRBV12-3 or TRBV12-4 combines with J gene TRBJ2-3, with unresolved D. CDR3 length equals 12 residues. CDR3 bases: TGTGCCAGCAGTTATTACACATATACGCAGTATTTT. It translates to CASSYYTYTQYF.

The chain recombines TRBV6-4 with TRBJ2-3; 9 bases line up with TRBD2. This CDR3 comprises 15 residues. CDR1 is MRHNA and CDR2 is SNTAGT in the germline V gene. V was clipped by 3 bases and J by 6 bases; unmatched bases: 7. The CDR3 coding sequence is TGTGCCAGCAGTGAATGGTCTAGCGGGAAGGATACGCAGTATTTT. Its protein is CASSEWSSGKDTQYF.

The chain has TRBV2 and TRBJ2-2; 7 bases fit TRBD2. There are 14 residues in the CDR3. The junction had 5 bases not matched to a gene; V was cut back by 9 bases and J by 1 base. From germline, CDR1 is SNHLY and CDR2 FYNNEI. This chain's CDR3 is CASERDLNTGELFF. The CDR3 nucleotides read TGTGCCAGTGAGCGGGATTTGAACACCGGGGAGCTGTTTTTT.

The chain recombines TRBV5-4 with TRBJ1-1; a weak D match, TRBD1 (6 bases). V lost 2 bases, J lost 3 bases, and 11 bases lay in between. Germline V gene sequence: CDR1 SGHNT, CDR2 YYREEE (reference sequence). The CDR3 runs to 14 residues. The CDR3 reads CASSFIQGYTEAFF. The CDR3 DNA is TGTGCCAGCAGCTTCATCCAGGGGTACACTGAAGCTTTCTTT.

A single count supports this clone. The chain recombines TRBV2 with TRBJ1-1, with D possibly being TRBD1 (6 bases). Germline V CDR1 and CDR2: SNHLY, FYNNEI. V shed 7 bases and J shed 2 bases, with 14 bases lying between them. The CDR3 consists of 14 residues. The CDR3 DNA is TGTGCCAGCACCGCAATGGGGGCCAACACTGAAGCTTTCTTT. Its translation: CASTAMGANTEAFF. The full variable domain, completed using reference TRBV2 and TRBJ1-1, is EPEVTQTPSHQVTQMGQEVILRCVPISNHLYFYWYRQILGQKVEFLVSFYNNEISEKSEIFDDQFSVERPDGSNFTLKIRSTKLEDSAMYFCASTAMGANTEAFFGQGTRLTVV.

The rearrangement joins TRBV29-1 to TRBJ2-5; 13 nucleotides line up with TRBD2. CDR3 length equals 14 residues. The germline gives CDR1 SQVTM, CDR2 ANQGSEA. V shed 7 bases and J 4 bases; nucleotides not matched to a gene: 6. CDR3 sequence: CSAGLAGVSETQYF. The DNA for the CDR3 is TGCAGCGCAGGACTAGCGGGAGTTTCAGAGACCCAGTACTTC.

V is TRBV7-9 and J is TRBJ2-1, with TRBD1 matching 7 bases. The CDR3 runs to 15 residues. After removal of 5 bases from V and 8 bases from J, the junction contained 12 bases not matched to a gene. The germline gives CDR1 SEHNR, CDR2 FQNEAQ (reference sequence). The CDR3 loop is CASSPLGGQGDEQFF. Here the CDR3 DNA reads TGTGCCAGCAGCCCCCTGGGTGGGCAGGGGGATGAGCAGTTCTTC.

This chain joins TRBV5-1 and TRBJ1-3; no firm D call. This CDR3 is built from 14 residues. Germline-derived CDR1 and CDR2 are SGHRS and YFSETQ. V shed 0 bases and J shed 1 base, with 5 bases lying between them. The DNA for the CDR3 is TGCGCCAGCAGCTTGGAACAGTCTGGAAACACCATATATTTT. This gives the protein CASSLEQSGNTIYF.

V is TRBV2 and J is TRBJ1-6; weak D call: TRBD1 (5 bases). The CDR3 totals 14 residues. Germline lookup yields CDR1 SNHLY and CDR2 FYNNEI. The V end lost 3 bases, the J end lost 7 bases, and 10 bases lay between the germline ends. CDR3 residues: CASSERQGNSPLHF. CDR3 bases: TGTGCCAGCAGTGAGCGGCAGGGAAATTCACCCCTCCACTTT.

This clone was seen just once. The chain couples TRBV6-5 to TRBJ2-5; no definite D call. Germline V lookup: CDR1 MNHEY, CDR2 SVGAGI. CDR3 size: 12 residues. Trimming left V 6 bases short and J 1 base short, with 6 bases between. The CDR3 sequence is CASRLGQETQYF. The CDR3 coding sequence is TGTGCCAGCAGGCTCGGCCAAGAGACCCAGTACTTC.

Written as DNA, the CDR3 is TGTGCCACCAGTGATGGGGGGGAAGGCACAGATACGCAGTATTTT. Encoded protein: CATSDGGEGTDTQYF. The chain couples TRBV24-1 to TRBJ2-3; TRBD2 agrees at 7 bases. Germline assignment: CDR1 KGHDR and CDR2 SFDVKD. The CDR3 runs to 15 residues. The ends lost 3 bases at V and 1 base at J; junction bases unmatched: 3.

The chain recombines TRBV5-1 with TRBJ2-3; D is ambiguous. Trimming left V 0 bases short and J 4 bases short, with 3 bases between. Germline V lookup: CDR1 SGHRS, CDR2 YFSETQ. The CDR3 has 12 residues. The CDR3, as DNA: TGCGCCAGCAGCTTGGTATCAGATACGCAGTATTTT. Protein sequence: CASSLVSDTQYF.

This clone was seen once. The rearrangement uses TRBV10-3 and TRBJ1-1; the D gene is possibly TRBD1 (5 bases). Trimming removed 10 bases from V and 3 bases from J, with 18 bases in between. This CDR3 region has 14 residues. Germline CDR1 and CDR2: ENHRY and SYGVKD. Here the CDR3 DNA reads TGTGCCACCTCAGGCTTGGGAGGGGACACTGAAGCTTTCTTT. It codes for CATSGLGGDTEAFF.

The chain employs TRBV19 and TRBJ1-1; possibly TRBD1 for D (6 bases). V was pared by 5 bases and J by 9 bases, with 16 bases between. This CDR3 is 13 amino acids long. Germline V gives CDR1 LNHDA, CDR2 SQIVND (reference sequence). The CDR3 loop reads CASSLEQGDQAFF. CDR3 nucleotides: TGTGCCAGTAGTCTTGAACAGGGTGATCAAGCTTTCTTT.

The chain carries TRBV24-1 and TRBJ2-6; 9 bases align to TRBD1. The CDR3 runs 17 residues. The J segment lost 0 bases and the V segment lost 5 bases, leaving 4 bases of the junction unmatched. Per the germline V gene, CDR1 is KGHDR and CDR2 is SFDVKD. Here the CDR3 DNA reads TGTGCCACCAGTGGACAGGGGGTTGACTCTGGGGCCAACGTCCTGACTTTC. It specifies CATSGQGVDSGANVLTF.

The V gene is TRBV18, the J gene TRBJ2-2, with D perhaps matching TRBD1 (7 bases). The CDR3 totals 15 residues. Germline V gene lookup returns CDR1 KGHSH and CDR2 LQKENI. V lost 4 bases and J lost 4, with 13 bases in between. CDR3 loop: CASSQQEGATGELFF. CDR3 sequence (DNA): TGTGCCAGCTCACAACAGGAGGGGGCCACCGGGGAGCTGTTTTTT.

This chain joins TRBV9 and TRBJ2-7; TRBD2 matches 7 bases. Trimming took 0 bases from V and 3 from J; bases not matched to a gene: 9. CDR3 size: 16 residues. The germline CDR1 and CDR2 sequences are SGDLS and YYNGEE. CDR3 DNA: TGTGCCAGCAGCGTAGGGCGGGTAGCGGGCAGCTACGAGCAGTACTTC. Amino acid sequence: CASSVGRVAGSYEQYF.